This entry lists 25 T cell receptor beta chains sequenced from one sample in a study of blood T cell repertoires in COVID-19. The data were produced by immunoSEQ multiplex PCR, yet TCRdb's version contains in-frame clones alone and is incomplete. The data contain about 30,000 clones, around nine tenths of them seen just once; the ten biggest clones take up 62%. Sequenced: peripheral blood. The receptors come from a man aged 70-80 years with acute or convalescent COVID-19.

J is TRBJ1-5 and V is TRBV10-3, with D unresolved. This CDR3 contains 13 residues. The germline V gene encodes CDR1 ENHRY and CDR2 SYGVKD. V shed 3 bases and J shed 6 bases, with 9 bases lying between them. In DNA form, the CDR3 reads TGTGCCATCAGTGATTTTGAGGTTCAGCCCCAGCATTTT. It translates to CAISDFEVQPQHF.

V usage is TRBV27 and J usage is TRBJ1-3; D unclear. V was trimmed by 8 bases and J by 3 bases, leaving 5 bases between them. The CDR3 sequence is 11 residues long. The germline CDR1 and CDR2 sequences are MNHEY and SMNVEV (reference sequence). In DNA form, the CDR3 reads TGTGCCAGCCGAGTTGGAAACACCATATATTTT. This gives the protein CASRVGNTIYF.

The rearrangement links TRBV7-7 to TRBJ2-2; TRBD2 matches 8 bases. The V gene's germline CDR1 is SSHAT and CDR2 FNYEAQ (reference sequence). V dropped 5 bases and J dropped 4; count of bases not matched to a gene: 9. The CDR3 runs 16 residues. This CDR3 reads CASSPLSGGITGELFF. CDR3 DNA sequence: TGTGCCAGCAGCCCCCTCAGCGGGGGTATCACCGGGGAGCTGTTTTTT.

The chain carries TRBV5-6 and TRBJ1-5, with 7 positions matching TRBD1. CDR1 is SGHDT and CDR2 is YYEEEE in the germline V gene. The CDR3 sequence is 13 residues long. V shed 7 bases, J shed 8 bases, and the junction held 9 bases outside the gene matches. The CDR3 spells CASGDRGLKPQHF. The CDR3 coding sequence is TGTGCCAGCGGGGACAGAGGCTTGAAGCCCCAGCATTTT. The full variable domain, with the rest looked up from reference TRBV5-6 and TRBJ1-5, is DAGVTQSPTHLIKTRGQQVTLRCSPKSGHDTVSWYQQALGQGPQFIFQYYEEEERQRGNFPDRFSGHQFPNYSSELNVNALLLGDSALYLCASGDRGLKPQHFGDGTRLSIL.

The V and J genes are TRBV7-2 and TRBJ2-7; possible D gene TRBD2, 6 bases. V lost 8 bases, J lost 1 base, and 12 bases lay in between. The length of the CDR3 is 13 residues. Germline CDR1 reads SGHTA; CDR2 reads FQGNSA. As DNA, the CDR3 is TGTGCCAGCCACACGGCGGGATCCTACGAGCAGTACTTC. Translation: CASHTAGSYEQYF. The full variable domain, its missing parts supplied by reference TRBV7-2 and TRBJ2-7, is GAGVSQSPSNKVTEKGKDVELRCDPISGHTALYWYRQSLGQGLEFLIYFQGNSAPDKSGLPSDRFSAERTGGSVSTLTIQRTQQEDSAVYLCASHTAGSYEQYFGPGTRLTVT.

The V and J genes are TRBV7-9 and TRBJ2-7; TRBD2 agrees at 8 bases. Germline V lookup: CDR1 SEHNR, CDR2 FQNEAQ (reference sequence). The CDR3 contains 14 residues. The J segment lost 4 bases and the V segment lost 5 bases, leaving 7 bases of the junction unmatched. The CDR3 sequence: CASSRTTSVYEQYF. CDR3 DNA: TGTGCCAGCAGCCGGACGACTAGCGTGTACGAGCAGTACTTC.

This clone was observed a few times. The gene calls are TRBV4-1 and TRBJ2-7, with a possible D match to TRBD2 (6 bases). This CDR3 has 12 amino acids. Germline V lookup: CDR1 MGHRA, CDR2 YSYEKL. Trimming shortened V by 1 base and J by 8 bases, and 9 bases separated the two germline ends. The CDR3 here is CASSQGEDKQYF. CDR3 nucleotide sequence: TGCGCCAGCAGCCAAGGGGAGGACAAGCAGTACTTC.

The chain recombines TRBV11-2 with TRBJ1-1; D not resolved. The CDR3 extends over 16 amino acids. V lost 2 bases to trimming and J lost 0 bases, with 13 bases between them. Germline loops: CDR1 SGHAT, CDR2 FQNNGV. The CDR3 DNA reads as TGTGCCAGCAGCTTAAACGTAGGCGGCCTGAACACTGAAGCTTTCTTT. Translation: CASSLNVGGLNTEAFF. The full variable domain, its missing parts supplied by reference TRBV11-2 and TRBJ1-1, is EAGVAQSPRYKIIEKRQSVAFWCNPISGHATLYWYQQILGQGPKLLIQFQNNGVVDDSQLPKDRFSAERLKGVDSTLKIQPAKLEDSAVYLCASSLNVGGLNTEAFFGQGTRLTVV.

The chain combines TRBV6-2 or TRBV6-3 with TRBJ1-5; 7 bases fit TRBD1. The CDR3 spans 17 residues. Losses at the gene ends were 5 bases for V and 3 bases for J; bases not matched to a gene: 13. Germline CDR1 MNHEY, CDR2 SVGEGT. CDR3 nucleotides: TGTGCCAGCAGTCGCCCTCAAGGGGGCGCCGACAATCAGCCCCAGCATTTT. Its protein product is CASSRPQGGADNQPQHF.

This chain joins TRBV11-2 and TRBJ1-5; no clear D. The V gene lost 2 bases and the J gene lost 4 bases, with 6 bases spanning the gap. This CDR3 contains 13 residues. The germline gives CDR1 SGHAT, CDR2 FQNNGV. The CDR3, as DNA: TGTGCCAGCAGCTTACAGGCTAATCAGCCCCAGCATTTT. Amino acids: CASSLQANQPQHF. Based on the CDR3 plus reference TRBV11-2 and TRBJ1-5, the full variable domain is EAGVAQSPRYKIIEKRQSVAFWCNPISGHATLYWYQQILGQGPKLLIQFQNNGVVDDSQLPKDRFSAERLKGVDSTLKIQPAKLEDSAVYLCASSLQANQPQHFGDGTRLSIL.

The chain employs TRBV2 and TRBJ1-3; D is undetermined. This CDR3 is built from 12 residues. In germline, CDR1 is SNHLY, CDR2 FYNNEI. Trimming cost V 7 bases and J 0 bases, with 4 bases left between them. DNA for the CDR3: TGTGCCAGCACTCTCTCTGGAAACACCATATATTTT. Translating gives CASTLSGNTIYF.

This clone was detected once. V usage is TRBV6-5 and J usage is TRBJ1-6; no definite D call. V lost 6 bases, J lost 11 bases, and 17 bases lay in between. Germline V CDR1 and CDR2: MNHEY, SVGAGI. This CDR3 has 14 residues. The DNA of the CDR3 is TGTGCCAGCAGGCACCCTAGCTACGAGGCACCCCTCCACTTT. It is translated as CASRHPSYEAPLHF.

This clone is a singleton in its sample. V usage is TRBV4-2 and J usage is TRBJ2-4; 7 bases map to TRBD2. The CDR3 runs 13 residues. Per the germline V gene, CDR1 is LGHNA and CDR2 is YNFKEQ. V lost 4 bases, J lost 9 bases, and 6 bases stayed unmatched. In DNA, the CDR3 is TGTGCCAGCAGCCTCGAACTAGCGTCCATTCAGTACTTC. As protein: CASSLELASIQYF.

V and J are TRBV25-1 and TRBJ2-7, with 7 bases aligning to TRBD2. This CDR3 comprises 15 residues. CDR1 and CDR2 (germline): MGHDK, SYGVNS. V lost 5 bases to trimming and J lost 5 bases; unmatched junction nucleotides: 12. CDR3 protein: CASSFPEAGDHEQYF. The CDR3 nucleotides are TGTGCCAGCAGTTTCCCGGAGGCGGGAGACCACGAGCAGTACTTC.

The chain uses TRBV19 and TRBJ1-5; TRBD1 agrees at 7 bases. Trimming removed 8 bases from V and 4 bases from J; junction bases left unmatched: 5. Germline CDR1 and CDR2: LNHDA and SQIVND (reference sequence). CDR3 size: 13 residues. The CDR3 sequence: CASRTGVNQPQHF. The CDR3 nucleotides are TGTGCCAGTCGAACAGGGGTTAATCAGCCCCAGCATTTT.

This clone has just one count. This sequence joins TRBV5-1 and TRBJ2-2, with 10 bases that match TRBD2. CDR1 is SGHRS and CDR2 is YFSETQ in the germline V gene. With V trimmed by 4 bases and J by 5 bases, 8 bases remained unmatched. The CDR3 has 16 residues. CDR3 bases: TGCGCCAGCAGCCAAGAAGCGGGGGGGCGAACCGGGGAGCTGTTTTTT. Translating it yields CASSQEAGGRTGELFF.

The chain combines TRBV19 with TRBJ1-4; 9 bases align to TRBD1. The junction had 4 bases not matched to a gene; V was cut back by 9 bases and J by 5 bases. The germline V gene has CDR1 LNHDA and CDR2 SQIVND (reference sequence). The CDR3 is 13 amino acids. The DNA of the CDR3 is TGTGCCAGCGGACAGGGGTTAAATGAAAAACTGTTTTTT. Amino acid sequence: CASGQGLNEKLFF.

The chain couples TRBV6-5 to TRBJ2-2; D gene uncertain. Deletions cut 0 bases from V and 1 base from J, with 3 bases between. Germline V gene lookup returns CDR1 MNHEY and CDR2 SVGAGI. The CDR3 contains 14 residues. The CDR3 DNA reads as TGTGCCAGCAGTTACTCCCGGAACACCGGGGAGCTGTTTTTT. Translation: CASSYSRNTGELFF.

The table lists this clone with a few counts. The chain combines TRBV5-5 with TRBJ2-7, with D perhaps matching TRBD1 (6 bases). The V end lost 4 bases, the J end lost 4 bases, and 15 bases lay between the germline ends. CDR3 length: 14 residues. Germline V gene lookup returns CDR1 SGHKS and CDR2 YYEKEE (reference sequence). The CDR3 sequence is CASSRGRGRYEQYF. As DNA, the CDR3 is TGTGCCAGCAGCCGGGGCAGGGGAAGATACGAGCAGTACTTC.

The CDR3 sequence: CASSKRDREETQYF. The CDR3 DNA is TGTGCCAGCAGCAAGAGGGACAGGGAAGAGACCCAGTACTTC. The chain has TRBV6-5 and TRBJ2-5; 9 bases fit TRBD1. The CDR3 length is 14 residues. Looked up from germline, CDR1 is MNHEY and CDR2 is SVGAGI. V dropped 6 bases and J dropped 3; count of bases not matched to a gene: 5.

This sequence joins TRBV28 and TRBJ1-5, with D tentatively TRBD1 (5 bases). CDR1 and CDR2 from the germline V gene are MDHEN and SYDVKM. V lost 1 base and J lost 3, with 10 bases in between. CDR3 size: 15 residues. Here the CDR3 DNA reads TGTGCCAGCAGTTTATCTGGCAGGGCCAATCAGCCCCAGCATTTT. Translated: CASSLSGRANQPQHF.

J is TRBJ1-5 and V is TRBV7-8, with a tentative D call TRBD1 (6 bases). V was pared by 6 bases and J by 1 base, with 13 bases between. From germline, CDR1 is SGHVS and CDR2 FQNEAQ. The CDR3 is 15 residues long. The chain's CDR3 is CASSRYRESNQPQHF. CDR3 coding DNA: TGTGCCAGCAGTCGATACAGGGAAAGCAATCAGCCCCAGCATTTT.

The chain recombines TRBV6-5 with TRBJ2-7, with D possibly TRBD2 on 5 matching bases. This CDR3 contains 14 residues. The V and J ends lost 4 bases and 3 bases respectively, with 13 bases between them. CDR1 and CDR2 from the germline V gene are MNHEY and SVGAGI. The CDR3 protein is CASSSPGRRYEQYF. In DNA, the CDR3 is TGTGCCAGCAGTTCCCCGGGAAGACGCTACGAGCAGTACTTC.

This chain links TRBV5-5 with TRBJ1-1; D gene unclear. This CDR3 has 14 residues. CDR1 is SGHKS, CDR2 YYEKEE, per germline (reference sequence). V was trimmed by 2 bases and J by 3 bases, leaving 11 bases between them. The CDR3: CASSFRESYTEAFF. The CDR3 DNA sequence: TGTGCCAGCAGCTTCCGGGAGAGTTACACTGAAGCTTTCTTT.

Details on this clone: Because it lacks the conserved phenylalanine or tryptophan at the end, this CDR3 is likely a read error. The limits of the CDR3 on the DNA are not certain, so only TCRdb's listed CDR3 is given. The J gene is TRBJ1-2, the V gene TRBV28; the table gives TRBD1 as D, unverified against the DNA. The CDR3 sequence runs 12 residues, both termini included. Germline V gene sequence: CDR1 MDHEN, CDR2 SYDVKM. The CDR3 loop reads CASSSSGGPMGI.